The clone carrying this T cell receptor (beta chain) has more than one count but fewer than ten. Its specificity is unknown. Genes and germline are mouse. The read terminates 1 residue before the CDR3 end, so the remaining end is supplied by the germline J gene. Sequencing of TCRbeta CDR3 at survey depth gave sequences and template counts. Repertoires were generated with immunoSEQ multiplex PCR, while TCRdb's copy carries only in-frame clones and drops some. The top ten hold under 0.5% of the sample, which has 20,000 to 25,000 clones, roughly three quarters seen once. The entry originates in a study of tissue T cells after allogeneic stem cell transplantation. General study points: Only a limited share of tissue TCRs appeared in blood or spleen. Motif-based clustering found tissue-specific repertoire signatures shared across patients, though few clones were shared. The study did not identify alloreactive or antigen-specific tissue TCRs, and some clones might be persisting host cells.

In germline, CDR1 is NSHNY, CDR2 SYGAGN. Trimming at V came to 1 base and at J to 4 bases, leaving 3 bases not matched to a gene. The CDR3 totals 15 residues. The receptor was derived from a female BALB/c mouse in good health. This line is of MHC haplotype H2-d. This chain connects TRBV13-1 to TRBJ2-7; 12 positions match TRBD2. Sequenced: blood. Incomplete CDR3 DNA: TGTGCCAGCAGTGATAAGGGACTGGGGGGATATGAACAGTAC. Its translation: CASSDKGLGGYEQY. The full CDR3 is CASSDKGLGGYEQYF.